Following are 22 T cell receptor beta chains from one sample sequenced in a study of T cell responses to AZD1222 COVID-19 vaccine. TCRdb keeps only in-frame clones here, not all; method: immunoSEQ multiplex PCR. Of 45,000 to 65,000 clones in the sample, around 90% were seen once. The material sequenced was peripheral blood, taken on day 0 of AZD1222 vaccination. Receptor source: an adult in good health.

The chain employs TRBV6-5 and TRBJ2-3; a possible D gene is TRBD2 (6 bases). From germline, CDR1 is MNHEY and CDR2 SVGAGI. The germline V and J ends were trimmed by 2 bases and 2 bases, with 11 bases remaining between them. The CDR3 extends over 15 amino acids. Here the CDR3 reads CASSYAGKSTDTQYF. CDR3 nucleotide sequence: TGTGCCAGCAGTTACGCGGGAAAATCCACAGATACGCAGTATTTT.

V gene TRBV5-1 combines with J gene TRBJ2-2, with 13 bases identical to TRBD2. This CDR3 contains 17 residues. Germline CDR1 and CDR2: SGHRS and YFSETQ. V gave up 0 bases and J gave up 6 bases; unmatched junction bases: 5. The CDR3 here is CASSLGTSGRRAGELFF. CDR3 coding DNA: TGCGCCAGCAGCTTGGGGACTAGCGGGAGAAGGGCCGGGGAGCTGTTTTTT.

The rearrangement uses TRBV3-1 (or the pseudogene TRBV3-2) and TRBJ1-4; TRBD1 agrees at 8 bases. V lost 3 bases, J lost 0 bases, and 6 bases stayed unmatched. The CDR3 sequence is 17 residues long. Germline assignment: CDR1 LGHDT and CDR2 YNNKEL (reference sequence). As DNA, the CDR3 is TGTGCCAGCAGCCAGGGACAGGTGGGGTCAACTAATGAAAAACTGTTTTTT. Amino acids: CASSQGQVGSTNEKLFF.

This chain connects TRBV19 to TRBJ1-2; no definite D call. In germline, CDR1 is LNHDA, CDR2 SQIVND (reference sequence). The CDR3 runs 13 residues. The V end lost 5 bases, the J end lost 5 bases, and 12 bases lay between the germline ends. The CDR3 nucleotides are TGTGCCAGTAGTGCAAGTTTCCCTTATGGCTACACCTTC. Translating gives CASSASFPYGYTF.

The V and J genes are TRBV6-6 and TRBJ2-3; D may be TRBD2 (5 bases). CDR1 and CDR2 (germline): MNHNY, SVGAGI (reference sequence). CDR3 size: 13 residues. Deletions cut 8 bases from V and 4 bases from J, with 13 bases between. The CDR3 is CASRLERADTQYF. DNA of the CDR3: TGTGCCAGCCGTCTTGAGAGGGCAGATACGCAGTATTTT.

The CDR3 spells CASSLSGQGVSPLHF. The CDR3 DNA reads TGTGCCAGCAGTTTAAGCGGACAGGGGGTTTCACCCCTCCACTTT. The V call is TRBV28, the J call TRBJ1-6; 10 positions match TRBD1. The germline V gene encodes CDR1 MDHEN and CDR2 SYDVKM. V dropped 2 bases and J dropped 9; count of bases not matched to a gene: 4. This CDR3 has 15 residues. The variable domain in full, completed from reference TRBV28 and TRBJ1-6, reads DVKVTQSSRYLVKRTGEKVFLECVQDMDHENMFWYRQDPGLGLRLIYFSYDVKMKEKGDIPEGYSVSREKKERFSLILESASTNQTSMYLCASSLSGQGVSPLHFGNGTRLTVT.

V and J are TRBV11-2 and TRBJ2-2; TRBD2 matches at 7 bases. Trimming at V came to 8 bases and at J to 0 bases, leaving 9 bases not matched to a gene. From germline, CDR1 is SGHAT and CDR2 FQNNGV. CDR3 length: 16 amino acids. The CDR3 loop is CASAASGLANTGELFF. Here the CDR3 DNA reads TGTGCCAGCGCCGCTAGCGGACTAGCGAACACCGGGGAGCTGTTTTTT.

This chain connects TRBV9 to TRBJ2-2; 13 bases agree with TRBD2. V shed 0 bases, J shed 4 bases, and the junction held 6 bases outside the gene matches. Per germline, CDR1 SGDLS and CDR2 YYNGEE. The CDR3 sequence is 18 residues long. This chain's CDR3 is CASSVVVGLAGVTGELFF. CDR3 bases: TGTGCCAGCAGCGTAGTCGTAGGACTAGCGGGAGTCACCGGGGAGCTGTTTTTT.

In its sample, this clone was seen once. The chain employs TRBV11-1 and TRBJ2-1, with TRBD2 matching 11 bases. J was trimmed by 8 bases and V by 0 bases; bases with no gene match: 6. The CDR3 contains 16 residues. The germline gives CDR1 SGHAT, CDR2 FQDESV (reference sequence). Here the CDR3 reads CASSLALAGVSDEQFF. The CDR3 DNA reads as TGTGCCAGCAGCTTAGCACTAGCGGGAGTTTCAGATGAGCAGTTCTTC.

The gene calls are TRBV28 and TRBJ2-1, with TRBD1 as a possible D gene (6 bases). Trimming removed 8 bases from V and 1 base from J, with 12 bases in between. Per the germline V gene, CDR1 is MDHEN and CDR2 is SYDVKM. The CDR3 runs 14 residues. CDR3 in amino acids: CASLSGVSYNEQFF. CDR3 coding DNA: TGTGCCAGCCTATCAGGGGTGTCCTACAATGAGCAGTTCTTC.

The chain carries TRBV30 and TRBJ2-3; D uncertain. Germline-derived CDR1 and CDR2 are GTSNPN and SVGIG (reference sequence). The CDR3 extends over 12 amino acids. V lost 1 base to trimming and J lost 4 bases, with 6 bases between them. CDR3 DNA sequence: TGTGCCTGGAGTGCCCAGGCAGATACGCAGTATTTT. This translates into CAWSAQADTQYF.

The sample holds one count of this clone. This chain joins TRBV19 and TRBJ2-1, with 14 positions matching TRBD2. Germline V gene sequence: CDR1 LNHDA, CDR2 SQIVND (reference sequence). V dropped 9 bases and J dropped 8; count of bases not matched to a gene: 9. The CDR3 is 15 amino acids. CDR3 DNA sequence: TGTGCCAGCGAGAAGGGGACTAGCGGGAGCGATGAGCAGTTCTTC. Amino acids: CASEKGTSGSDEQFF.

In its sample, this clone was seen a few times. The chain employs TRBV12-3 or TRBV12-4 and TRBJ2-1, with D unresolved. The CDR3 has 13 amino acids. V lost 3 bases, J lost 6 bases, and 9 bases lay in between. The CDR3 sequence: CASSLGSVNEQFF. The CDR3 bases are TGTGCCAGCAGTTTGGGGTCCGTCAATGAGCAGTTCTTC.

This clone has more than one count but fewer than ten. This chain connects TRBV2 to TRBJ1-6, with a weak D call TRBD1 (6 bases). V lost 3 bases and J 15 bases, leaving 18 bases between the germline ends. This CDR3 comprises 14 residues. Germline loops: CDR1 SNHLY, CDR2 FYNNEI. The CDR3, as DNA: TGTGCCAGCAGTGACGACAGGCCAATTCAAGACCTCCACTTT. Residues: CASSDDRPIQDLHF.

The chain carries TRBV18 and TRBJ1-1; D unresolved. This CDR3 region has 15 residues. The ends were cut back, 3 bases at V and 5 bases at J, with 16 bases in the middle. Germline V CDR1 and CDR2: KGHSH, LQKENI. CDR3 sequence (DNA): TGTGCCAGCTCACCTACACTACGTGCAGAGACTGAAGCTTTCTTT. Protein: CASSPTLRAETEAFF.

A single count supports this clone. The V gene is TRBV5-1, the J gene TRBJ2-1; no definite D call. The CDR3 covers 13 residues. The germline V gene encodes CDR1 SGHRS and CDR2 YFSETQ. V lost 0 bases and J lost 14, with 15 bases in between. CDR3 DNA: TGCGCCAGCAGCTTGGCCAATCAGGATAGGAAGTTCTTC. It yields the protein CASSLANQDRKFF.

This chain uses TRBV7-2 with TRBJ2-1, with D perhaps matching TRBD1 (6 bases). The germline V and J ends were trimmed by 5 bases and 5 bases, with 19 bases remaining between them. This CDR3 region has 16 residues. Germline values: CDR1 SGHTA, CDR2 FQGNSA. The CDR3 DNA reads as TGTGCCAGCAGCACGTCAGGGGTCCTTTCGAACAATGAGCAGTTCTTC. Encoded protein: CASSTSGVLSNNEQFF. The full variable domain, in which reference TRBV7-2 and TRBJ2-1 provide the parts outside the CDR3, is GAGVSQSPSNKVTEKGKDVELRCDPISGHTALYWYRQSLGQGLEFLIYFQGNSAPDKSGLPSDRFSAERTGGSVSTLTIQRTQQEDSAVYLCASSTSGVLSNNEQFFGPGTRLTVL.

The chain combines TRBV5-1 with TRBJ2-1, with D perhaps TRBD2 (5 bases). V lost 3 bases and J 10 bases, leaving 8 bases between the germline ends. Germline loops: CDR1 SGHRS, CDR2 YFSETQ. The CDR3 has 11 residues. The CDR3 is CASSSTGEQFF. The CDR3 DNA reads as TGCGCCAGCAGCTCGACGGGGGAGCAGTTCTTC.

The V call is TRBV29-1, the J call TRBJ2-5, with D possibly being TRBD1 or TRBD2 (5 bases each). Germline V CDR1 and CDR2: SQVTM, ANQGSEA. This CDR3 contains 11 residues. Trimming removed 4 bases at V and 3 bases at J, with 6 bases between. The CDR3 nucleotides read TGCAGCGTTGGAGGGGAAGAGACCCAGTACTTC. Translated: CSVGGEETQYF.

This chain connects TRBV28 to TRBJ1-5, with a weak D call TRBD1 (6 bases). The CDR3 covers 15 residues. Germline V CDR1 and CDR2: MDHEN, SYDVKM. Trimming took off 6 bases at V and 1 base at J, with 13 bases between the two ends. The CDR3 coding sequence is TGTGCCAGCAGCCCTATTCAGGGGAGCAATCAGCCCCAGCATTTT. Amino acids: CASSPIQGSNQPQHF.

This chain joins TRBV12-3 or TRBV12-4 and TRBJ2-7, with no clear D. The CDR3 spans 12 residues. V was shortened by 6 bases and J by 6 bases, with 12 bases between the two germline ends. Written as DNA, the CDR3 is TGTGCCAGCAGCCCGTCGCGTTCCGAGCAGTACTTC. This encodes CASSPSRSEQYF.

This chain links TRBV25-1 with TRBJ2-7, with D unclear. From germline, CDR1 is MGHDK and CDR2 SYGVNS. The CDR3 has 14 amino acids. Trimming removed 8 bases from V and 3 bases from J, with 17 bases in between. The CDR3 protein is CASLPDSGFYEQYF. The CDR3 DNA follows: TGTGCCAGCTTACCTGACTCGGGCTTCTACGAGCAGTACTTC.